These T cell receptor beta chains were read from a single sample in a study of a mutant IDH1 vaccine in newly diagnosed glioma. TCRdb's copy holds only in-frame clones and misses some; the assay was immunoSEQ multiplex PCR. The sample lists 99,000 or so clones; around 90% were seen once. The specimen was PBMCs, collected from a glioma patient treated with radiotherapy, temozolomide or both. These receptors all stem from a woman in her forties or fifties with glioma. Both conserved end residues are part of each CDR3. The order of the fields is V gene, D gene, J gene, CDR3 length, clone size, CDR3 protein, CDR3 DNA. The D gene is left open where the match is weak. Rows may omit the clone size; those that give it use once, few, many or a size class.

>TRBV28|NA|TRBJ2-2|17|once
CASSQIQGGPNTGELFF
TGTGCCAGCAGTCAAATCCAGGGGGGCCCGAACACCGGGGAGCTGTTTTTT
>TRBV5-5|NA|TRBJ1-1|13|NA
CASSLQGNTEAFF
TGTGCCAGCAGCTTACAGGGGAACACTGAAGCTTTCTTT
>TRBV5-8|NA|TRBJ2-7|14|NA
CASSLDRQDYEQYF
TGTGCCAGCAGCTTGGACCGACAGGACTACGAGCAGTACTTC
>TRBV28|NA|TRBJ2-7|13|NA
CASSLGTFSEQYF
TGTGCCAGCAGTTTAGGGACTTTCTCCGAGCAGTACTTC
>TRBV30|NA|TRBJ2-7|15|NA
CAWSVPGAGSYEQYF
TGTGCCTGGAGTGTACCGGGGGCTGGGTCCTACGAGCAGTACTTC
>TRBV18|NA|TRBJ1-1|15|NA
CASSPNNPMNTEAFF
TGTGCCAGCTCACCTAACAATCCTATGAACACTGAAGCTTTCTTT
>TRBV2|TRBD2|TRBJ2-3|15|once
CASSARGGRVDTQYF
TGTGCCAGCAGTGCCCGCGGGGGTAGAGTAGATACGCAGTATTTT
>TRBV10-3|NA|TRBJ1-6|15|NA
CAIRGTAGSNSPLHF
TGTGCCATCAGGGGAACGGCGGGCAGTAATTCACCCCTCCACTTT
>TRBV27|TRBD1|TRBJ2-7|15|NA
CASSLKRTGGNEQYF
TGTGCCAGCAGTTTAAAGAGGACAGGGGGCAACGAGCAGTACTTC
>TRBV7-3|TRBD1|TRBJ1-1|13|once
CASSLKDRAQAFF
TGTGCCAGCAGCTTGAAGGACAGGGCGCAAGCTTTCTTT
>TRBV30|NA|TRBJ2-7|14|NA
CAWRIKGPTYEQYF
TGTGCCTGGAGAATAAAGGGGCCTACCTACGAGCAGTACTTC
>TRBV7-3|TRBD2|TRBJ2-1|16|NA
CASSLRVAGGVDEQFF
TGTGCCAGCAGCTTACGGGTAGCGGGAGGGGTTGATGAGCAGTTCTTC
>TRBV9|TRBD2|TRBJ2-5|15|NA
CASSVGGLVRETQYF
TGTGCCAGCAGCGTGGGTGGACTAGTACGTGAGACCCAGTACTTC